This T cell receptor (beta chain) was sequenced for a study of cytomegalovirus exposure and HLA in healthy donors (dated by TCRdb to 2016 to 2017). Regarding the research as a whole: An earlier analysis of under 600 of the donors reported approximately 300 Gb of sequence data and 120 million or so unique TCR beta sequences from some 180 million T cells. An early release that covered about 600 HLA-typed donors contained approximately 300 gigabases of sequencing data and tens of millions of unique TCR sequences. The genetic ancestry cluster associated with self-reported Caucasian donors included around four fifths of the 300 to 450 genotyped donors. The aim of the study was to test whether cataloging public T cell receptors could identify signatures of past pathogen exposure. Using immunosequencing, the study profiled T cell repertoires from fewer than 700 subjects and related those repertoires to cytomegalovirus serostatus. A separate validation cohort of 100 to 150 different subjects was used in addition to the approximately 700-subject first cohort. To predict cytomegalovirus infection status, the study combined high-throughput TCR immunosequencing, statistical association of individual TCRs with disease status, and machine learning. To study patterns of TCR occurrence, a later analysis re-analyzed previously published TCR beta repertoires from several hundred donors and added high-resolution HLA genotyping. Rather than drawing on any new phenotypic data, the later analysis identified candidate immune exposures from TCR beta sequences and the way those sequences occurred across donors. To decide whether each TCR beta V gene segment behaved as functional or pseudogenic, an earlier analysis of over 500 of the donors relied on high-throughput TCR beta sequencing. Donor age, sex, ethnicity and CMV serostatus were collected together with the repertoire data. A later genetic analysis used genome-wide SNP genotypes for about 65% of the roughly 670 donors, treating that subset as a discovery cohort. All discovery cohort repertoires had been generated on a single sequencing platform. HLA typing included class I and class II loci at four-digit resolution. Typing coverage varied by locus: roughly 629-640 donors for A, B, C, DRB1 and DQB1; roughly 560 for DQA1; about 570 for DPA1; under 490 for DPB1. Because of strong linkage in the cohort, 5 or 6 DR-DQ haplotypes were treated as single units for association and clustering. On average, roughly 200,000 unique TCR beta nucleotide sequences were sequenced per donor among 398 genotyped donors of the cohort, with 15% to 20% of those sequences being non-productive. Study-level results and caveats: At a false discovery rate of 0.05, a later analysis linked around 15,000 TCR beta sequences to specific HLA alleles. In a later analysis, several top co-occurrence clusters were reported to appear linked to parvovirus B19, influenza, CMV and Epstein-Barr virus. In the study, some 160 TCR beta chains were listed as associated with cytomegalovirus. The 87-base-pair reads could not distinguish some IMGT-functional V segments, including TRBV6-2 and TRBV6-3, so those segments were excluded. Strong co-occurrence of HLA alleles, especially DR and DQ, made assigning TCR associations to individual alleles difficult. A cluster of highly shared sequence variants was judged likely to be a technical artifact of the sequencing pipeline. Linkage disequilibrium might explain the correlated functional status among segregating V segments, but an unknown experimental factor could not be excluded. Because counts were too low, roughly 18 rarely observed V segments, including chromosome 9 orphons, were left out of the earlier analysis of roughly 600 of the donors. A later analysis found that TCR association rates varied across HLA loci, with DRB1 alleles showing the most associated TCRs and HLA-C alleles the fewest. Because HLA typing was unavailable for some donors at each locus, only the typed subset was used in association tests. In a later analysis, HLA-associated TCR beta chains showed more clonal expansion and lower generation probabilities than non-associated chains that were equally common. Roughly uniform sequencing depth across donors was assumed in presence/absence analyses, although this assumption may not hold. A few of the identified cytomegalovirus-associated TCR beta chains were confirmed in vitro to be specific for cytomegalovirus antigens. An earlier analysis of approximately 570 of the donors showed that most TCR beta V segments appeared in productive rearrangements either about 87% or about 30% of the time, which broadly matched IMGT annotations. A further reported finding was that TCR beta sequences accurately predicted the HLA-A and HLA-B alleles for most subjects in the first cohort. Most TCR sequences were seen in very few donors, while some public TCRs were found in many individuals. A later analysis found that most CMV-associated TCR beta chains appeared HLA-restricted, with HLA associations seemingly driven largely by CMV exposure. The only immune exposure information available for the cohort was CMV serostatus. A later genetic analysis reported fewer N-insertions in productive TCRs among donors in an Asian-associated ancestry cluster than the roughly 690-donor mean. The classifier was reported to diagnose cytomegalovirus status with high specificity and sensitivity in both the original and validation cohorts. The authors suggested that the approach could potentially be generalized to other disease states and immunological phenotypes. This cohort had only TCR beta chains sequenced, and the lack of alpha or paired-chain data limited which features could be detected. V-gene and J-gene trimming of TCR beta chains was associated with a missense DCLRE1C variant in a later genetic analysis, and the association was replicated in an independent cohort.

The V and J ends are trimmed by 6 bases and 1 base, leaving 3 bases between them. The CDR3 holds 11 amino acids from the cysteine to the phenylalanine. The CDR3 DNA has 33 bases and is translated from base 1. From the germline V gene, CDR1 is SNHLY and CDR2 is FYNNEI. Library preparation was by the immunoSEQ multiplex PCR assay. For the multiplex PCR, a mixture combining 60 forward primers for TCR Vbeta segments and 13 reverse primers for TCR Jbeta segments was used. A multiplex PCR assay on genomic DNA amplified the CDR3 region of rearranged TCR beta genes. The Illumina HiSeq System was used to sequence the amplified TCR beta libraries as 87-base-pair reads. Concerning the study's data processing: A later analysis tallied 75 million to 95 million unique TCR beta chains across the 650 to 750 repertoires, and 10 million to 11 million of those chains were shared by two or more donors. Raw reads were error-corrected and collapsed into unique sequences by a nearest-neighbor algorithm in which closely related sequences were merged to remove PCR and sequencing errors. Alignment of CDR3 sequences to IMGT reference sequences was used to assign V, D and J gene segments. For a sequence to be retained, at least a six-nucleotide match to both a V gene segment and a J gene segment was required. Rearrangements were classified as productive when the CDR3 lacked stop codons and remained in frame with V and J, and all other rearrangements were classified as non-productive. CDR3 was defined by IMGT convention, running from the second conserved V-encoded cysteine to the conserved J-encoded phenylalanine. The earlier analysis of roughly 590 of the donors excluded any sequence lacking an unambiguous match to a single V gene segment. In an earlier analysis of some 590 of the donors, V segments were called functional above 56.7% productive rearrangements and were called segregating when the between-donor standard deviation exceeded 5%. A statistical classification framework was developed to diagnose cytomegalovirus status using the catalog of TCR beta chain sequences. In a later analysis, TCR nucleotide sequences were compared against IMGT/GENE-DB human TR gene sequences so that V and J genes could be assigned. A later analysis assigned CDR3 sequences and most-parsimonious VDJ recombination scenarios with the TCRdist pipeline. A later analysis defined each TCR beta chain by its CDR3 amino acid sequence plus V-gene family, and excluded reads lacking a unique V-gene family. As a way to deal with suspected cross-contamination and a sequencing artifact, a later analysis dropped 500 to 700 nucleotide sequences that were highly shared and had low generation probability. In a later analysis, a clonal expansion index was calculated for each public chain from normalized within-repertoire ranks of inferred template counts. In a later analysis, generation probabilities were computed using a VDJ recombination model fitted to out-of-frame rearrangements, and the results were checked against IGoR. In a later analysis, hypergeometric tests were used to score TCR-TCR, TCR-HLA and TCR-CMV co-occurrence, with a repertoire-size bias correction applied to TCR pairs. In a later analysis, false discovery rates were estimated by permuting HLA or CMV assignments 20 times. In a later analysis, co-occurring TCRs were grouped using DBSCAN, and TCRdist sequence similarity was added for clustering within HLA-allele-positive subsets. Co-occurrence clustering excluded repertoires with fewer than 30,000 or more than 120,000 public chains, plus five with anomalous nucleotide sharing. Held by TCRdb, this immuneACCESS table contains in-frame sequences only and omits some clones. Under half of the omission traces to an unresolved V gene where checked; the cause of the rest is unknown. Clonal size and the V and J genes are those of that table, whereas D and trimming came from the DNA. The sample profile shows roughly 150,000 clones; around four fifths of them were found once. Less than 10% of the sample comes from the top ten.

As to this clone: Its antigen remains undetermined. No much larger clone exists at a distance of one base, and base qualities are not known.

The cohort consisted of approximately 690 healthy bone marrow donors. At the time of sampling, every cohort member was nominally healthy, though immune exposures that went unrecorded were likely present. The donor tested CMV seropositive, placing the donor among the roughly 300 seropositive members of the cohort. A peripheral blood sample was collected from each donor, and TCR beta sequencing was performed on peripheral blood mononuclear cells. Genomic DNA was extracted from the blood cell samples with the Qiagen DNeasy Blood Extraction Kit. Sequencing was done on a sample of PBMCs. Rearrangement joined TRBV2 to TRBJ1-1; the D gene assignment is ambiguous. This TCR was recovered from a man aged 18 to 35 in good health and CMV-seropositive. CDR3 protein: CASSQNTEAFF. The sequence in DNA is TGTGCCAGCAGCCAGAACACTGAAGCTTTCTTT. Extended through the reference TRBV2 and TRBJ1-1 proteins, this CDR3 yields the full variable domain: EPEVTQTPSHQVTQMGQEVILRCVPISNHLYFYWYRQILGQKVEFLVSFYNNEISEKSEIFDDQFSVERPDGSNFTLKIRSTKLEDSAMYFCASSQNTEAFFGQGTRLTVV.